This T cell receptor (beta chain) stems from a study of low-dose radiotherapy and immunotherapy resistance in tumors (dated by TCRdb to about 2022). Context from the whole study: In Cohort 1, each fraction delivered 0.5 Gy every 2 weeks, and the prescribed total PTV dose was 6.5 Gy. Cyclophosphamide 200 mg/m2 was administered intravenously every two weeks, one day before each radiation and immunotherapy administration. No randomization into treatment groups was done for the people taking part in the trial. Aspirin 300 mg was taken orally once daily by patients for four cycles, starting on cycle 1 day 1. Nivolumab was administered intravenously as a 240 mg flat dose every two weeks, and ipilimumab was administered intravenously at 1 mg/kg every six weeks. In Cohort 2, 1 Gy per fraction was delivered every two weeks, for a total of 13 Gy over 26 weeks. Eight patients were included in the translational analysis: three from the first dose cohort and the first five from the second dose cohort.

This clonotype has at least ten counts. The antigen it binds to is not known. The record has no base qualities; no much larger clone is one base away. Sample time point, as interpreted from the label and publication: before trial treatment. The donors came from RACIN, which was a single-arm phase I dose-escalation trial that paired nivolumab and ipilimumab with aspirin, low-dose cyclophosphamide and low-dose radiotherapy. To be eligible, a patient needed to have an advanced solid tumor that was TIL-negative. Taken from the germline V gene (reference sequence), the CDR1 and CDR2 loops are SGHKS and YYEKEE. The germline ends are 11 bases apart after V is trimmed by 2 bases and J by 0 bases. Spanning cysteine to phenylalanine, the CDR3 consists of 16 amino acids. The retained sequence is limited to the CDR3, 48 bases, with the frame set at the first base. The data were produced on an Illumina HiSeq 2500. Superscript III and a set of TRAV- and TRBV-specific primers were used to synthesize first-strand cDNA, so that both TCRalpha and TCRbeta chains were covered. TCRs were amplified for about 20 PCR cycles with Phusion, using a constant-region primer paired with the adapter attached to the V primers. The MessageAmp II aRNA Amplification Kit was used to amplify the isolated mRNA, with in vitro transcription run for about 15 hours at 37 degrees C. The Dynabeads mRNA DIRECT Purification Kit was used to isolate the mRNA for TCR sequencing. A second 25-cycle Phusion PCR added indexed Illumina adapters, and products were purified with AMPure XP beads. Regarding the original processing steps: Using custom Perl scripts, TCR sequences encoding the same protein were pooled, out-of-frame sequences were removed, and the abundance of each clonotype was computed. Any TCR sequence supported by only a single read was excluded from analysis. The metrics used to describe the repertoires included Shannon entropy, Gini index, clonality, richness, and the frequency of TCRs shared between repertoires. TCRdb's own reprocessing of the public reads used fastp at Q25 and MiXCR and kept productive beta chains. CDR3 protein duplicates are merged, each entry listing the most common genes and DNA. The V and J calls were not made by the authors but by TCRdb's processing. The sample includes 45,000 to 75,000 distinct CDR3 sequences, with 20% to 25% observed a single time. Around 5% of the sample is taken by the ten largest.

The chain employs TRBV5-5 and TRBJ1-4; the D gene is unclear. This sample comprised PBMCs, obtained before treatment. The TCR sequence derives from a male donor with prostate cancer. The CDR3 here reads CASSFGRVATNEKLFF. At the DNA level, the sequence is TGTGCCAGCAGCTTCGGTCGGGTTGCAACTAATGAAAAACTGTTTTTT.